This TCR beta chain was documented in a study of T cell clones after liver transplantation. The table came from immunoSEQ multiplex PCR; TCRdb's copy has only in-frame clones and leaves some out. Seen here are fewer than 85,000 clones, 80% observed once, and the top ten hold approximately 0.79%. With respect to this clone: Its antigen is undetermined.

Study conclusions and caveats: A larger donor-reactive than third-party decline suggested partial antigen-specific deletion.

Germline V gives CDR1 MDHEN, CDR2 SYDVKM. The CDR3 consists of 16 residues. V shed 6 bases, J shed 10 bases, and the junction held 13 bases outside the gene matches. The sequence was collected from a human patient who received a liver transplant. Some T cells may possibly be graft donor cells. J is TRBJ2-1 and V is TRBV28; 12 nucleotides match TRBD1. Material: CD4+ T cells from blood, obtained 12 months after liver transplant. CDR3 residues: CASSVAGTGGSWEQFF. The CDR3 DNA is TGTGCCAGCAGCGTCGCCGGGACAGGGGGCAGCTGGGAGCAGTTCTTC.